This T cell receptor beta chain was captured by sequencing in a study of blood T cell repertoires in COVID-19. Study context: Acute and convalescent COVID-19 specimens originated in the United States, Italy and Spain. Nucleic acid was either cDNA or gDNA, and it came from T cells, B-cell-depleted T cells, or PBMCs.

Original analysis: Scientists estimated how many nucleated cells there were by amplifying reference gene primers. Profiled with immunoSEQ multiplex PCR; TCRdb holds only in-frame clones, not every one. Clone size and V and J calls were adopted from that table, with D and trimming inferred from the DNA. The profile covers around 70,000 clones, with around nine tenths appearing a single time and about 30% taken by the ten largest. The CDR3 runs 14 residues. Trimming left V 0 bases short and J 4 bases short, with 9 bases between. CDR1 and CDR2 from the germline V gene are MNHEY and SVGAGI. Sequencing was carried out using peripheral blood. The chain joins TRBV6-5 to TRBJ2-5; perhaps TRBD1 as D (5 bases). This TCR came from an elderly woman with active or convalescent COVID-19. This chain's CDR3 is CASSYSRTRETQYF. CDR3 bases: TGTGCCAGCAGTTACTCGAGGACACGAGAGACCCAGTACTTC.